Presented here are 22 T cell receptor beta chains from one specimen sequenced in a study of blood T cell repertoires in COVID-19. Profiled with immunoSEQ multiplex PCR; TCRdb holds only in-frame clones, not every one. The table has 150,000 to 180,000 clones, around 83% seen once. Material: peripheral blood. All receptors derive from a woman aged 55-70 years with COVID-19, enrolled during active disease.

This chain links TRBV6-5 with TRBJ2-3; 12 bases are a match to TRBD2. This CDR3 is 15 amino acids long. CDR1 MNHEY and CDR2 SVGAGI come from the germline V gene. The junction had 7 bases not matched to a gene; V was cut back by 6 bases and J by 6 bases. The CDR3 nucleotides are TGTGCCAGCAGAGCTAGCGGGGGGGCCTTGGATACGCAGTATTTT. It specifies CASRASGGALDTQYF.

This clone was detected once. This rearrangement joins TRBV7-2 to TRBJ2-1, with 11 nucleotides matching TRBD2. V lost 5 bases, J lost 4 bases, and 4 bases stayed unmatched. From germline, CDR1 is SGHTA and CDR2 FQGNSA. The CDR3 has 15 residues. CDR3 nucleotides: TGTGCCAGCAGCCTTACTAGCGGGGGATACAATGAGCAGTTCTTC. Protein: CASSLTSGGYNEQFF. The entire variable domain, with the rest obtained from reference TRBV7-2 and TRBJ2-1, is as follows: GAGVSQSPSNKVTEKGKDVELRCDPISGHTALYWYRQSLGQGLEFLIYFQGNSAPDKSGLPSDRFSAERTGGSVSTLTIQRTQQEDSAVYLCASSLTSGGYNEQFFGPGTRLTVL.

The gene calls are TRBV3-1 (or the pseudogene TRBV3-2) and TRBJ1-6; no definite D call. With 5 bases removed from V and 7 bases from J, the gap between germline ends came to 12 bases. The CDR3 contains 14 residues. The germline gives CDR1 LGHDT, CDR2 YNNKEL (reference sequence). CDR3 sequence: CASSVEWRNSPLHF. CDR3 DNA sequence: TGTGCCAGCAGCGTGGAATGGAGAAATTCACCCCTCCACTTT.

The genes are TRBV5-1 and TRBJ2-1, with 10 bases identical to TRBD1. The CDR3 spans 14 residues. V shed 3 bases, J shed 8 bases, and the junction held 5 bases outside the gene matches. Germline-derived CDR1 and CDR2 are SGHRS and YFSETQ. The CDR3 sequence: CASSWDRGDDEQFF. For the CDR3, the DNA is TGCGCCAGCAGCTGGGACAGGGGAGACGATGAGCAGTTCTTC.

This sequence joins TRBV12-5 and TRBJ2-2; no firm D call. This CDR3 has 13 amino acids. CDR1 and CDR2 (germline): LGHNT, FRNRAP. Trimming removed 7 bases from V and 2 bases from J, with 8 bases in between. For the CDR3, the DNA is TGTGCTAGTGCCTTCCTTAACACCGGGGAGCTGTTTTTT. Translating it yields CASAFLNTGELFF.

The chain employs TRBV6-5 and TRBJ1-5; D gene unclear. The CDR3 extends over 13 amino acids. Germline CDR1 MNHEY, CDR2 SVGAGI. V was clipped by 5 bases and J by 5 bases, with 10 bases between them. The CDR3 reads CASSRGFDQPQHF. In DNA, the CDR3 is TGTGCCAGCAGTCGCGGGTTTGATCAGCCCCAGCATTTT.

The chain combines TRBV27 with TRBJ1-2; 8 bases are a match to TRBD1. Germline CDR1 and CDR2: MNHEY and SMNVEV (reference sequence). The junction had 7 bases not matched to a gene; V was cut back by 5 bases and J by 8 bases. This CDR3 is 13 amino acids long. CDR3 sequence (DNA): TGTGCCAGCAGTCGACAGGGGTGGGGCGGCTACACCTTC. Encoded protein: CASSRQGWGGYTF.

In nucleotides, the CDR3 is TGTGCCAGCAGCTCCTCGAGATCATCACCCCTCCACTTT. This translates into CASSSSRSSPLHF. This chain uses TRBV11-3 with TRBJ1-6; D is uncertain. V lost 4 bases, J lost 10 bases, and 11 bases lay in between. This CDR3 region has 13 residues. Germline V CDR1 and CDR2: SGHNT, YENEEA.

The V gene is TRBV14, the J gene TRBJ1-2, with D hard to call. This CDR3 contains 14 residues. V dropped 4 bases and J dropped 7 bases, with 16 bases sitting between them. In germline, CDR1 is SGHDN, CDR2 FVKESK. The CDR3, as DNA: TGTGCCAGCAGCCCCCAGACAATTTTGCGTGGCTACACCTTC. It codes for CASSPQTILRGYTF.

The CDR3 nucleotides are TGTGCCAGCAGCCAAGAGGGCCTGGGGCCACATACGCAGTATTTT. Translated: CASSQEGLGPHTQYF. This rearrangement joins TRBV3-1 (or the pseudogene TRBV3-2) to TRBJ2-3; D possibly corresponds to TRBD1 (5 bases). Trimming shortened V by 0 bases and J by 7 bases, and 14 bases separated the two germline ends. From germline, CDR1 is LGHDT and CDR2 YNNKEL (reference sequence). The CDR3 is 15 amino acids.

The CDR3 region is CASRLQETYGYTF. The CDR3 coding sequence is TGTGCCAGCAGACTACAGGAGACCTATGGCTACACCTTC. The J gene is TRBJ1-2, the V gene TRBV6-5; weak D call: TRBD1 (5 bases). Germline V gene data show CDR1 as MNHEY and CDR2 as SVGAGI. The V gene lost 6 bases and the J gene lost 4 bases, with 12 bases spanning the gap. The length of the CDR3 is 13 residues.

CDR3: CASSTGSPVTEAFF. Here the CDR3 DNA reads TGTGCCAGCAGTACCGGGTCTCCGGTTACTGAAGCTTTCTTT. The gene calls are TRBV6-5 and TRBJ1-1; D gene ambiguous. The V and J ends lost 5 bases and 5 bases respectively, with 15 bases between them. CDR1 and CDR2 from the germline V gene are MNHEY and SVGAGI. This CDR3 is 14 amino acids long.

J is TRBJ1-1 and V is TRBV5-6, with 9 nucleotides matching TRBD1. The CDR3 has 15 residues. Trimming removed 0 bases from V and 4 bases from J; junction bases left unmatched: 4. Germline CDR1 is SGHDT and CDR2 is YYEEEE. For the CDR3, the DNA is TGTGCCAGCAGCTTGGGGGACAGGGCGGGCACTGAAGCTTTCTTT. Translating gives CASSLGDRAGTEAFF.

The V and J genes are TRBV6-5 and TRBJ1-5; 7 nucleotides align to TRBD1. The CDR3 sequence is 15 residues long. The germline V gene encodes CDR1 MNHEY and CDR2 SVGAGI. V lost 5 bases, J lost 4 bases, and 8 bases stayed unmatched. As DNA, the CDR3 is TGTGCCAGCAGTCCAACAGGGGTCAGGAATCAGCCCCAGCATTTT. Its translation is CASSPTGVRNQPQHF.

The V gene is TRBV4-1, the J gene TRBJ1-2; no clear D gene. The V and J ends lost 0 bases and 4 bases respectively, with 6 bases between them. Germline-derived CDR1 and CDR2 are MGHRA and YSYEKL. The CDR3 sequence is 13 residues long. The CDR3: CASSQETGYGYTF. The CDR3 DNA sequence: TGCGCCAGCAGCCAAGAGACGGGCTATGGCTACACCTTC.

This chain joins TRBV14 and TRBJ2-7; 8 positions match TRBD2. From germline, CDR1 is SGHDN and CDR2 FVKESK. This CDR3 region has 15 residues. The J segment lost 3 bases and the V segment lost 4 bases, leaving 8 bases of the junction unmatched. Here the CDR3 DNA reads TGTGCCAGCAGCCGCTCCGGGACTAGTGTCTACGAGCAGTACTTC. It is translated as CASSRSGTSVYEQYF.

The V call is TRBV9, the J call TRBJ1-3, with TRBD1 matching over 7 bases. The CDR3 covers 15 residues. Unmatched junction bases numbered 6, after V lost 4 bases and J lost 2 bases. Germline V gene data show CDR1 as SGDLS and CDR2 as YYNGEE. This CDR3 reads CASSNLQGAGNTIYF. CDR3 nucleotide sequence: TGTGCCAGCAGCAACCTGCAGGGGGCTGGAAACACCATATATTTT. The variable domain in full, completed from reference TRBV9 and TRBJ1-3, reads DSGVTQTPKHLITATGQRVTLRCSPRSGDLSVYWYQQSLDQGLQFLIQYYNGEERAKGNILERFSAQQFPDLHSELNLSSLELGDSALYFCASSNLQGAGNTIYFGEGSWLTVV.

The chain carries TRBV19 and TRBJ1-5; 9 bases match TRBD1. The CDR3 runs 15 residues. Looked up from germline, CDR1 is LNHDA and CDR2 is SQIVND (reference sequence). J gave up 7 bases and V 5 bases, and 9 bases lay outside the gene matches. CDR3: CASSRSGTGPQPQHF. DNA of the CDR3: TGTGCCAGTAGTCGAAGCGGGACAGGGCCGCAGCCCCAGCATTTT. The full variable domain, its missing parts supplied by reference TRBV19 and TRBJ1-5, is DGGITQSPKYLFRKEGQNVTLSCEQNLNHDAMYWYRQDPGQGLRLIYYSQIVNDFQKGDIAEGYSVSREKKESFPLTVTSAQKNPTAFYLCASSRSGTGPQPQHFGDGTRLSIL.

The rearrangement links TRBV5-1 to TRBJ2-3; D perhaps matches TRBD1 (6 bases). The germline CDR1 and CDR2 sequences are SGHRS and YFSETQ. This CDR3 is built from 15 residues. V was cut by 4 bases and J by 2 bases, with 14 bases left in between. Written as DNA, the CDR3 is TGCGCCAGCAGCCTAGGACAGTACAACACAGATACGCAGTATTTT. It specifies CASSLGQYNTDTQYF.

The CDR3 region is CASSRGPPKNTIYF. CDR3 DNA: TGTGCCAGCAGTCGGGGTCCTCCAAAAAACACCATATATTTT. The V call is TRBV6-5, the J call TRBJ1-3, with D unresolved. Trimming shortened V by 5 bases and J by 6 bases, and 14 bases separated the two germline ends. This CDR3 spans 14 amino acids. Looked up from germline, CDR1 is MNHEY and CDR2 is SVGAGI.

Points on this clone: The junction and the germline gene differ at one end; a read error may be behind it. The V gene is TRBV29-1, the J gene TRBJ1-2; no reliable D call. Germline values: CDR1 SQVTM, CDR2 ANQGSEA. This CDR3 contains 12 residues. This CDR3 reads CSVGQSNYDYTF. DNA for the CDR3: TGCAGCGTTGGTCAGTCCAACTATGACTACACCTTC.

The rearrangement joins TRBV19 to TRBJ1-1, with D maybe TRBD1 (5 bases). The CDR3 runs 14 residues. Trimming removed 7 bases from V and 1 base from J, with 13 bases in between. The germline CDR1 and CDR2 sequences are LNHDA and SQIVND (reference sequence). The DNA for the CDR3 is TGTGCCAGTAACGTTGGGGCAGAGAACACTGAAGCTTTCTTT. It codes for CASNVGAENTEAFF.